This TCR beta chain was obtained from a study of technical replicates of blood from a handful of donors. The assay was immunoSEQ multiplex PCR, and TCRdb's table has in-frame clones only and misses some. The table includes under 55,000 clones, approximately 94% detected once. Sequenced: T cells isolated from PBMCs. The source is a human donor in good health.

CDR3 sequence reads: CASSTGGNQPQHF. In DNA form, the CDR3 reads TGTGCCAGCAGTACAGGGGGCAATCAGCCCCAGCATTTT. This sequence joins TRBV25-1 and TRBJ1-5, with 7 bases identical to TRBD1. J gave up 2 bases and V 5 bases, and 0 bases lay outside the gene matches. Germline V gene data show CDR1 as MGHDK and CDR2 as SYGVNS. The CDR3 loop spans 13 amino acids.